Listed here are 16 T cell receptor beta chains from one sample, sequenced in a study of T-cell memory formation after mild COVID-19 (dated by TCRdb to the early 2020s). The library was made by 5' RACE. The sequencer was an Illumina NovaSeq 6000. TCRdb trimmed public reads at Q25 via fastp, called clones via MiXCR and kept in-frame beta chains. Every distinct CDR3 protein forms one entry, paired with its most common genes and DNA. This sample holds 560,000 or so distinct CDR3 sequences; 17% were observed only once. Roughly 7.8% of the sample rests with the top ten. Sequencing used PBMCs or a T cell subset sorted from them (not recorded which). Every receptor here comes from an adult woman who had mild COVID-19 (a few samples of this study predate the infection). The sample titles of this study are shuffled in the database, so cell type and time point are left out; the donor was told from shared clones.

This clonotype occurred a few times. The chain combines TRBV7-3 with TRBJ2-1; TRBD2 matches at 13 bases. The CDR3 is 16 amino acids. Looked up from germline, CDR1 is SGHTA and CDR2 is FQGTGA. V lost 5 bases, J lost 2 bases, and 3 bases stayed unmatched. The CDR3 region is CASSETSGGPYNEQFF. CDR3 sequence (DNA): TGTGCCAGCAGCGAGACTAGCGGGGGGCCCTACAATGAGCAGTTCTTC.

This chain uses TRBV4-1 with TRBJ1-2; 8 bases agree with TRBD1. CDR1 is MGHRA and CDR2 is YSYEKL in the germline V gene. V lost 1 base and J lost 3; bases outside the gene matches: 7. The CDR3 runs 16 residues. Written as DNA, the CDR3 is TGCGCCAGCAGCCAAGGGGACAGGTCCCACGACTATGGCTACACCTTC. Encoded protein: CASSQGDRSHDYGYTF.

The V gene is TRBV4-2, the J gene TRBJ2-5; 8 bases map to TRBD2. Germline CDR1 is LGHNA and CDR2 is YNFKEQ. V dropped 1 base and J dropped 3; count of bases not matched to a gene: 4. The CDR3 is 15 residues long. Here the CDR3 DNA reads TGTGCCAGCAGCCAAGCGGGACTAGGGGAAGAGACCCAGTACTTC. This codes for CASSQAGLGEETQYF.

This clonotype was found once. The rearrangement links TRBV11-2 to TRBJ1-2, with 7 nucleotides matching TRBD1. The CDR3 has 16 residues. The trim removed 5 bases at V and 2 bases at J, leaving 11 bases unmatched. Per germline, CDR1 SGHAT and CDR2 FQNNGV. The CDR3 nucleotides are TGTGCCAGCAGCCATAAGGGGGCGCGCTCCAACTATGGCTACACCTTC. This sequence encodes CASSHKGARSNYGYTF.

The V gene is TRBV27, the J gene TRBJ2-7; D uncertain. This CDR3 spans 14 amino acids. CDR1 is MNHEY and CDR2 is SMNVEV in the germline V gene (reference sequence). Trimming cost V 3 bases and J 2 bases, with 11 bases left between them. The CDR3 loop is CASSFGGLTYEQYF. The CDR3 DNA reads as TGTGCCAGCAGTTTTGGTGGCCTTACCTACGAGCAGTACTTC.

In its sample, this clonotype was seen a few times. V gene TRBV19 combines with J gene TRBJ2-7; 8 nucleotides agree with TRBD2. Germline assignment: CDR1 LNHDA and CDR2 SQIVND (reference sequence). The CDR3 length is 15 residues. The ends lost 5 bases at V and 0 bases at J; junction bases unmatched: 6. The CDR3 loop is CASSRVSGSSYEQYF. CDR3 sequence (DNA): TGTGCCAGTAGTCGAGTGAGCGGGAGCTCCTACGAGCAGTACTTC.

V gene TRBV20-1 combines with J gene TRBJ2-7, with TRBD2 matching 7 bases. Trimming removed 1 base from V and 6 bases from J; junction bases left unmatched: 3. Looked up from germline, CDR1 is DFQATT and CDR2 is SNEGSKA (reference sequence). The CDR3 consists of 12 residues. CDR3 region: CSARAGGGEQYF. DNA for the CDR3: TGCAGTGCTAGAGCGGGCGGGGGCGAGCAGTACTTC.

This clonotype was detected a few times. The chain couples TRBV7-9 to TRBJ1-4; 8 bases agree with TRBD1. The germline V gene encodes CDR1 SEHNR and CDR2 FQNEAQ (reference sequence). The CDR3 sequence is 14 residues long. With V trimmed by 5 bases and J by 2 bases, 1 base remained unmatched. This CDR3 is CASSRTGTNEKLFF. CDR3 sequence (DNA): TGTGCCAGCAGCCGGACAGGGACTAATGAAAAACTGTTTTTT. Based on the CDR3 plus reference TRBV7-9 and TRBJ1-4, the full variable domain is DTGVSQNPRHKITKRGQNVTFRCDPISEHNRLYWYRQTLGQGPEFLTYFQNEAQLEKSRLLSDRFSAERPKGSFSTLEIQRTEQGDSAMYLCASSRTGTNEKLFFGSGTQLSVL.

This clonotype occurred a few times. The chain carries TRBV21-1 and TRBJ1-5; the listed D gene, TRBD1, was not tested against the DNA. TRBV21-1 constitutes a pseudogene. The CDR3 length is 15 residues. CDR3 residues: CARQDRVEPNQPQHF. In DNA, the CDR3 is TGTGCCAGACAGGACAGGGTCGAGCCAAATCAGCCCCAGCATTTT.

The chain has TRBV6-5 and TRBJ2-1; 11 bases align to TRBD2. The trim removed 5 bases at V and 5 bases at J, leaving 8 bases unmatched. The CDR3 spans 16 residues. The germline gives CDR1 MNHEY, CDR2 SVGAGI. In nucleotides, the CDR3 is TGTGCCAGCAGTCCCTTTAGCGGGGGGGCCCACAATGAGCAGTTCTTC. Translated, it gives CASSPFSGGAHNEQFF.

The chain recombines TRBV20-1 with TRBJ2-2, with a tentative D call TRBD2 (6 bases). CDR3 size: 14 residues. V lost 4 bases and J 5 bases, leaving 14 bases between the germline ends. Germline V gene data show CDR1 as DFQATT and CDR2 as SNEGSKA (reference sequence). This CDR3 is CSAIGGRSTGELFF. The DNA of the CDR3 is TGCAGTGCTATAGGTGGGAGGAGTACCGGGGAGCTGTTTTTT.

The J gene is TRBJ1-1, the V gene TRBV29-1; D is unclear. The V end was cut by 0 bases, the J end by 0 bases, with 8 bases between. Germline CDR1 and CDR2: SQVTM and ANQGSEA. The CDR3 has 14 amino acids. In DNA form, the CDR3 reads TGCAGCGTTGAAGACGGCCTCATGAACACTGAAGCTTTCTTT. Its protein is CSVEDGLMNTEAFF.

A few counts support this clonotype. The chain combines TRBV28 with TRBJ2-7; 8 bases are a match to TRBD1. Germline V gene sequence: CDR1 MDHEN, CDR2 SYDVKM. The CDR3 totals 18 residues. V lost 5 bases, J lost 3 bases, and 18 bases stayed unmatched. CDR3 protein: CASSARTGLPVGYYEQYF. CDR3 sequence (DNA): TGTGCCAGCAGTGCTAGGACAGGGCTTCCCGTGGGTTACTACGAGCAGTACTTC.

This clonotype has just a few counts. This sequence joins TRBV2 and TRBJ2-5; 8 positions match TRBD2. V lost 7 bases to trimming and J lost 2 bases; unmatched junction nucleotides: 9. CDR1 is SNHLY and CDR2 is FYNNEI in the germline V gene. This CDR3 has 15 amino acids. CDR3 bases: TGTGCCAGCACGCGGGTGGCTAGCGGGCAAGAGACCCAGTACTTC. Translated, it gives CASTRVASGQETQYF.

The chain is built from TRBV6-1 and TRBJ2-5; 7 bases match TRBD1. The CDR3 contains 13 residues. V lost 8 bases and J lost 1; bases outside the gene matches: 4. In germline, CDR1 is MNHNS, CDR2 SASEGT. The CDR3 spells CASRDSLQETQYF. CDR3 DNA: TGTGCCAGCCGGGACAGCCTCCAAGAGACCCAGTACTTC.

The sample holds a few counts of this clonotype. The CDR3: CSARGLAGRSSYEQYF. CDR3 in DNA: TGCAGTGCTAGAGGACTAGCGGGTCGCTCCTCCTACGAGCAGTACTTC. The chain employs TRBV20-1 and TRBJ2-7, with 10 bases lining up with TRBD2. The germline gives CDR1 DFQATT, CDR2 SNEGSKA (reference sequence). V lost 1 base to trimming and J lost 0 bases; unmatched junction nucleotides: 6. The CDR3 runs to 16 residues.